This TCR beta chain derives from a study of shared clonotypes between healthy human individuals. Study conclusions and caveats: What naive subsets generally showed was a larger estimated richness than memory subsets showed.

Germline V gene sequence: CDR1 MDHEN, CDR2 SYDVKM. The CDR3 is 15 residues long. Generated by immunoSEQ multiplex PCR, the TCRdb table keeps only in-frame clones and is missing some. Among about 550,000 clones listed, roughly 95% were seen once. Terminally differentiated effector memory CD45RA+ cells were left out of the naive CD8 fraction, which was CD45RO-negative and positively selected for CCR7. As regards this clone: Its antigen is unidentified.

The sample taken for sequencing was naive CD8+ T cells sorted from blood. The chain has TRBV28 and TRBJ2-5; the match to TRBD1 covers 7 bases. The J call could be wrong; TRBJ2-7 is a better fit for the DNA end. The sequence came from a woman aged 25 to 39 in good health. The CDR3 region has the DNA TGTGCCAGCAGCTATCAATGGGGGACAGCCTACGAGCAGTACTTC. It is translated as CASSYQWGTAYEQYF.